The TCR beta chain under discussion was sequenced for a study of T cell responses to AZD1222 COVID-19 vaccine (TCRdb year 2021). Notes on the research overall: Because spike-specific TCR depth and breadth did not differ between the two schedules, AZD1222 recipients who got a second dose at roughly 4 weeks were pooled with those who got a second dose at roughly 12 weeks. A total of about 250 trial participants underwent TCR sequencing, of whom 207 had received two doses of AZD1222 and around 25 had received two doses of the MenACWY control vaccine. Enrollment into the trials was organized by age into subgroups of 18-55, 56-69 and 70-plus years, and those subgroups contained about 160, 30 and 59 TCR-sequenced participants, respectively. The investigation overall reported the following: Only six or seven AZD1222 recipients were SARS-CoV-2 seropositive at baseline, limiting conclusions about previously exposed vaccinees. Reportedly, close to half of the unique spike-specific TCRs recognized epitopes lying outside the regions that are mutated in the B.1.351 and B.1.1.7 variants. A significant rise in spike-specific TCR breadth and depth was observed after two AZD1222 doses relative to day 0 and relative to MenACWY recipients. Most participants were white British and females outnumbered males, and the authors suggested that clonal diversity may have been underestimated. The 56-69-year group was small, and its depth increase did not reach significance, likely because of low power. The whole spike protein was spanned by vaccine-associated CD4 TCRs, and dominant responses were seen in regions 160-218 and 743-854. Because no day 14 peak-response samples were available, repertoires were characterized only after the peak T cell response.

The cysteine opens and the phenylalanine closes a CDR3 of 16 amino acids. The DNA shown is the 48-base CDR3, in frame from base 1. Cut back by 3 bases and 0 bases, the V and J ends lie 15 bases apart. As encoded in the germline V gene, CDR1 is MGHRA while CDR2 is YSYEKL. As for this clone: This receptor's antigen is unknown. Base qualities were left out, and no much larger clone turns up one base away.

The CDR3 regions of human TCRbeta chains were subjected to immunosequencing. In the source study's methods: TCRs in the repertoires were compared against a reference library of SARS-CoV-2-specific TCRs that had been generated with the MIRA antigen-specificity platform. Breadth was defined as the fraction of unique TCRs that were SARS-CoV-2-associated, and depth was defined as the fraction of total T cells that were SARS-CoV-2-associated. Using the MIRA data, every spike-specific TCR was mapped to the spike region that the TCR reacted to and assigned to either a CD4 or a CD8 class. Log10-transformed breadth and depth values were compared by one-way ANOVA with Sidak's multiple comparisons tests. As stored in TCRdb, this immuneACCESS dataset retains in-frame rearrangements with V and J assigned. A fraction of the clones does not appear; measured against another copy, unresolved V genes explain less than half of the discrepancy, and the remainder lacks a known reason. The V and J calls and clone size come from that table; D and trimming were worked out from the DNA. Within this sample are a few hundred thousand clones, with 93% of them counted one time only. The top ten clonotypes cover roughly 0.5% of the sample.

The time point label, read with the paper, signifies: baseline before first vaccination. Vaccinee samples came from UK trials COV001 and COV002, including a single-blind randomized controlled phase 2/3 trial of AZD1222 (ChAdOx1 nCoV-19) in healthy adults. For TCRbeta chain sequencing, PBMC samples were collected from trial participants at day 0 and at day 28 after the second dose. The receptor comes from an adult in good health. The chain employs TRBV4-1 and TRBJ2-7; the D match is possibly TRBD1 or TRBD2, with 5 bases aligned in each. The material sequenced was peripheral blood, taken on day 0 of AZD1222 vaccination. The CDR3 is CASSQPFGGASYEQYF. The DNA sequence is given as TGCGCCAGCAGCCAGCCTTTTGGGGGAGCCTCCTACGAGCAGTACTTC.